This paragraph reports one T cell receptor beta chain. With 7 bases removed from V and 4 bases from J, the gap between germline ends came to 16 bases. The CDR3 totals 14 residues. Germline CDR1 MNHEY, CDR2 SMNVEV (reference sequence). The sample comes from a study of blood T cell repertoires in COVID-19. Study context: Samples came from the United States, Italy and Spain, spanning acute and convalescent COVID-19. PBMCs, B-cell-depleted T cells, or T cells provided the cDNA or gDNA that made up the material.

Followed longitudinally, the Seattle patients had been enrolled during active infection. Authors' analysis steps: Scientists estimated how many nucleated cells there were by amplifying reference gene primers. The table came from immunoSEQ multiplex PCR; TCRdb's copy has only in-frame clones and leaves some out. That table gives V, J and clone size, and the DNA gave D and trimming. Of 200,000 to 300,000 clones listed, over 90% are singletons. The sequence came from a man in his thirties or forties with COVID-19, enrolled during active disease. What was sequenced was peripheral blood. V is TRBV27 and J is TRBJ1-2; a possible D gene is TRBD1 (6 bases). The CDR3 is CASTPTGRGYGYTF. In nucleotides, the CDR3 is TGTGCCAGCACCCCCACAGGGCGAGGCTATGGCTACACCTTC.